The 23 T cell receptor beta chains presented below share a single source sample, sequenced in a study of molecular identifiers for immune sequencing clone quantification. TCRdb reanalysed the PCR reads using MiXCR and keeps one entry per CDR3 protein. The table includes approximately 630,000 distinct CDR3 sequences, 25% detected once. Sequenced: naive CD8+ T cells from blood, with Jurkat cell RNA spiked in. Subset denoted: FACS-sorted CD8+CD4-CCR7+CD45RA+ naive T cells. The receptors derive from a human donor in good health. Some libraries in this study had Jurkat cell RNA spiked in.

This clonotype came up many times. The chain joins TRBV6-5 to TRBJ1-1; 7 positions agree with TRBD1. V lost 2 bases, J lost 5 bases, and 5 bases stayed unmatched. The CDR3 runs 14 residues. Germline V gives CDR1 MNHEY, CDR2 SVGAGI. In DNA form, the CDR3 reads TGTGCCAGCAGTTACCAACAGGGGTGGACTGAAGCTTTCTTT. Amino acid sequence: CASSYQQGWTEAFF.

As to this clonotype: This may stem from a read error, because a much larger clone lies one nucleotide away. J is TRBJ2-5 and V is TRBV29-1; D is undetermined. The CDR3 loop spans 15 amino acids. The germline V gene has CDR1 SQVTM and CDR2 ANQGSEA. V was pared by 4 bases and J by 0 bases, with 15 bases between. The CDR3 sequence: CSVAPVWQDQETQYF. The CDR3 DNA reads TGCAGCGTTGCACCTGTATGGCAAGACCAAGAGACCCAGTACTTC.

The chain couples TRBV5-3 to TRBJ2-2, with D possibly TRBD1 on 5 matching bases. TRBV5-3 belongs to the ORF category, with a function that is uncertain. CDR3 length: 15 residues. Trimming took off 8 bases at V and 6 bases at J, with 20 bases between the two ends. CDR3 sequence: CASRSSGHGAGELFF. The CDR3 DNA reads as TGTGCCAGCAGGTCGTCCGGACATGGAGCCGGGGAGCTGTTTTTT.

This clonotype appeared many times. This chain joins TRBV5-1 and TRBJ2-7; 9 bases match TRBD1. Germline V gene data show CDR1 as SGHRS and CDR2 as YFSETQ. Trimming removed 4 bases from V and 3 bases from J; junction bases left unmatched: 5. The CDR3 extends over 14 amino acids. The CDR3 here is CASSTGQGLYEQYF. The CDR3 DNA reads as TGCGCCAGCAGCACGGGACAGGGCCTCTACGAGCAGTACTTC. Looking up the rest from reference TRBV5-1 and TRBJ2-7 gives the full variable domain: KAGVTQTPRYLIKTRGQQVTLSCSPISGHRSVSWYQQTPGQGLQFLFEYFSETQRNKGNFPGRFSGRQFSNSRSEMNVSTLELGDSALYLCASSTGQGLYEQYFGPGTRLTVT.

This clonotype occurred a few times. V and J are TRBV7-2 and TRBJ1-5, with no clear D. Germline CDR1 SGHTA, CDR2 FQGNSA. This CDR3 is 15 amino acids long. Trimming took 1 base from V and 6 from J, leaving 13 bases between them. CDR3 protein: CASSLDRAWGQPQHF. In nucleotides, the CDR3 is TGTGCCAGCAGCTTAGACCGGGCCTGGGGTCAGCCCCAGCATTTT.

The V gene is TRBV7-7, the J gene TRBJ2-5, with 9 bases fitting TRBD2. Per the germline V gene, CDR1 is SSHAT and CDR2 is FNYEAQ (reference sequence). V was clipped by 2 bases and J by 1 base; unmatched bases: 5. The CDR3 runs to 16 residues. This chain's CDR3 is CASSLKLAGPQETQYF. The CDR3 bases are TGTGCCAGCAGCTTAAAACTAGCGGGCCCCCAAGAGACCCAGTACTTC.

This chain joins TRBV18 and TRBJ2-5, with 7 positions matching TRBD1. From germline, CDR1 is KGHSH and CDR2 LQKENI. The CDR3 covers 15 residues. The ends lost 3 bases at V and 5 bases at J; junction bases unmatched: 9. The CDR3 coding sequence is TGTGCCAGCTCACCCGGGACAGCCTTTTATGAGACCCAGTACTTC. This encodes CASSPGTAFYETQYF.

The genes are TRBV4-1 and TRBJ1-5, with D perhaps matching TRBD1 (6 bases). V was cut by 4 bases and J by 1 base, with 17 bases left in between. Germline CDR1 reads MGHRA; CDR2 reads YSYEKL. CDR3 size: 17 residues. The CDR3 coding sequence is TGCGCCAGCAGCCCCACAGGGTTTGCAAAAAGCAATCAGCCCCAGCATTTT. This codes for CASSPTGFAKSNQPQHF.

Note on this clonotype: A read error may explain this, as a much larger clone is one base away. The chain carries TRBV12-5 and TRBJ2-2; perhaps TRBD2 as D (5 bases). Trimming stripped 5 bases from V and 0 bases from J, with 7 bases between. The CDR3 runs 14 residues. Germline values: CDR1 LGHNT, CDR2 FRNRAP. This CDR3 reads CASGLDSNTGELFF. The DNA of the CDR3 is TGTGCTAGTGGTCTGGACTCGAACACCGGGGAGCTGTTTTTT.

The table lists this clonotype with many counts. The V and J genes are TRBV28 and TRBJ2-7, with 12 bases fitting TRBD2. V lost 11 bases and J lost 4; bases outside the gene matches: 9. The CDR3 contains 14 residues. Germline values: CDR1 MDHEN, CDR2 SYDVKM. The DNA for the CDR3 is TGTGCCGGATCCCCAACTAGCGGGGGGTACGAGCAGTACTTC. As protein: CAGSPTSGGYEQYF.

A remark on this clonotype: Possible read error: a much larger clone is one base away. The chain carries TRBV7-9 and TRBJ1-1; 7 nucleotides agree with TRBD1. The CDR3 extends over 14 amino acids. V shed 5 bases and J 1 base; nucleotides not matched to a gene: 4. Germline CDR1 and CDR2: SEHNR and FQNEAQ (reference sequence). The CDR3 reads CASSPDRTNTEAFF. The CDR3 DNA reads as TGTGCCAGCAGCCCGGACAGGACGAACACTGAAGCTTTCTTT. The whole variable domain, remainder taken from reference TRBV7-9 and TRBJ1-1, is DTGVSQNPRHKITKRGQNVTFRCDPISEHNRLYWYRQTLGQGPEFLTYFQNEAQLEKSRLLSDRFSAERPKGSFSTLEIQRTEQGDSAMYLCASSPDRTNTEAFFGQGTRLTVV.

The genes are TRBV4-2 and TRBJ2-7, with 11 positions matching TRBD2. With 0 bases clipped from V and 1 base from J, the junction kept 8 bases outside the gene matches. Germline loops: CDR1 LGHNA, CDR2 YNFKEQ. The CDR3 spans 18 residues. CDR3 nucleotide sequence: TGTGCCAGCAGCCAAGAGGGGGCAGGGACTAGCGGATCCTACGAGCAGTACTTC. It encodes CASSQEGAGTSGSYEQYF.

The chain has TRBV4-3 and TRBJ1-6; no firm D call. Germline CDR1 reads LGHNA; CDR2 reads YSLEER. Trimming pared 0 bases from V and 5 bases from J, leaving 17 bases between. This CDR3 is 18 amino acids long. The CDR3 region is CASSQDTARGSNNSPLHF. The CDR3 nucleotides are TGCGCCAGCAGCCAAGATACGGCGCGGGGATCTAATAATTCACCCCTCCACTTT.

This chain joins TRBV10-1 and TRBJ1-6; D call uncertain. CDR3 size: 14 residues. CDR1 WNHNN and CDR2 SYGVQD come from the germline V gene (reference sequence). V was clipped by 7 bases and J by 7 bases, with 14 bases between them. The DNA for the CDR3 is TGCGCCAGCACCCCCGGGAGCCGGAATTCACCCCTCCACTTT. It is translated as CASTPGSRNSPLHF.

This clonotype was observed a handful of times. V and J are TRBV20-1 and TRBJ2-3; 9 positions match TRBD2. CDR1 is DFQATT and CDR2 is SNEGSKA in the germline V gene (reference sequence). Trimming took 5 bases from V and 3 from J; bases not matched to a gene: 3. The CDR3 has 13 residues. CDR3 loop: CSAWTSVTDTQYF. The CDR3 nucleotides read TGCAGTGCTTGGACTAGCGTGACAGATACGCAGTATTTT.

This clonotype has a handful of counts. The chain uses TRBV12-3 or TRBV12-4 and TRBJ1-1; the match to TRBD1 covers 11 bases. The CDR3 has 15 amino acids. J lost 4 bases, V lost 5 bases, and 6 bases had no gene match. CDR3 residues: CASSNGQGAGTEAFF. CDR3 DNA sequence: TGTGCCAGCAGTAACGGACAGGGGGCTGGCACTGAAGCTTTCTTT.

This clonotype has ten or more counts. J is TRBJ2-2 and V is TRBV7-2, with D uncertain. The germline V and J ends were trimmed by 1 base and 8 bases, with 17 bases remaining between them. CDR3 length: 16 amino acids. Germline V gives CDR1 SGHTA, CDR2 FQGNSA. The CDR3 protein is CASSLGQLKPLGELFF. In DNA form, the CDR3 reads TGTGCCAGCAGCTTAGGCCAACTTAAGCCCCTTGGGGAGCTGTTTTTT.

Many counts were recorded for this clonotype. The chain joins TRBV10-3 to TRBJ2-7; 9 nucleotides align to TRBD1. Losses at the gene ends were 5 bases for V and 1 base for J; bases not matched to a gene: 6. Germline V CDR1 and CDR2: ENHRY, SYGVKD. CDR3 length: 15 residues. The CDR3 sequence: CAISHPGQGSYEQYF. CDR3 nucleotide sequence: TGTGCCATCAGTCACCCGGGACAGGGATCCTACGAGCAGTACTTC.

The CDR3 region has the DNA TGTGCCAGCAGTGATTCCCACGAGCAGTACTTC. Its protein is CASSDSHEQYF. V usage is TRBV2 and J usage is TRBJ2-7; no clear D. V was pared by 3 bases and J by 5 bases, with 5 bases between. The CDR3 spans 11 residues. CDR1 and CDR2 from the germline V gene are SNHLY and FYNNEI.

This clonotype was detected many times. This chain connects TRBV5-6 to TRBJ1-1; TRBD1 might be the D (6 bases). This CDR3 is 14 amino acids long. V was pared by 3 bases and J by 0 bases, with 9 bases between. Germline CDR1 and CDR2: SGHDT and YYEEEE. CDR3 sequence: CASSSQGMNTEAFF. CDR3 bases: TGTGCCAGCAGCTCACAGGGAATGAACACTGAAGCTTTCTTT.

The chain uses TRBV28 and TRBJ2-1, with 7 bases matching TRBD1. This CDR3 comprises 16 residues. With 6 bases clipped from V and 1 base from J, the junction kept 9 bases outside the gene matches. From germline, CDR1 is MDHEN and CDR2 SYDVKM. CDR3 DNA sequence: TGTGCCAGCAGCTTAGGATACAGGGGTTCCTACAATGAGCAGTTCTTC. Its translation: CASSLGYRGSYNEQFF. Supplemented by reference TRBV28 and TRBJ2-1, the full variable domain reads DVKVTQSSRYLVKRTGEKVFLECVQDMDHENMFWYRQDPGLGLRLIYFSYDVKMKEKGDIPEGYSVSREKKERFSLILESASTNQTSMYLCASSLGYRGSYNEQFFGPGTRLTVL.

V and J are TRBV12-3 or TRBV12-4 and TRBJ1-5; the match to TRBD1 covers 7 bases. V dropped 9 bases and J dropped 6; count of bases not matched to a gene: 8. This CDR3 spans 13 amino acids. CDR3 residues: CASAAGGSQPQHF. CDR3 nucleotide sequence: TGTGCCAGTGCGGCAGGGGGATCTCAGCCCCAGCATTTT.

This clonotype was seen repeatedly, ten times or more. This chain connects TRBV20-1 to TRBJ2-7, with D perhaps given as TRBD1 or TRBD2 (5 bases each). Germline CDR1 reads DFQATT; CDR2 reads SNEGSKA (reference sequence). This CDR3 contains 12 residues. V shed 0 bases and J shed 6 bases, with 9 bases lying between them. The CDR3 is CSARDVGVEQYF. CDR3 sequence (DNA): TGCAGTGCTAGAGATGTGGGGGTCGAGCAGTACTTC.